This entry describes one TCR beta chain. Antigen: not known. The sample originates from a study of PD-1 blockade in classical Hodgkin lymphoma. Study-wide findings and caveats: Newly diagnosed patients reportedly had lower baseline TCR diversity than healthy donors.

TCRdb's table, derived via immunoSEQ multiplex PCR, lists solely in-frame clones and lacks some. The table shows around 30,000 clones, with about 82% occurring only once. Indicated time point: cycle 4 day 1 (C4D1), after less than 7 weeks of nivolumab. Brentuximab vedotin exposure varied among the patients, all of whom had relapsed after autologous stem cell transplantation. Investigators isolated CD4+ T cells from thawed PBMCs through magnetic negative selection. Sequencing used CD4+ T cells from blood, obtained before the fourth cycle of nivolumab. This TCR came from a human donor with classical Hodgkin lymphoma.

The CDR3 DNA reads as TGCGCCAGCAGCTTGTTAGGGGGGAGGGAGACCCAGTACTTC. Its translation is CASSLLGGRETQYF. The chain links TRBV5-1 to TRBJ2-5; D assignment may be TRBD1 or TRBD2 (6 bases each). Trimming left V 1 base short and J 5 bases short, with 12 bases between. CDR1 is SGHRS and CDR2 is YFSETQ in the germline V gene. The length of the CDR3 is 14 residues.